The T cell receptor (beta chain) described here comes from a study of blood T cell repertoires in COVID-19. The method was immunoSEQ multiplex PCR; TCRdb's version includes in-frame clones alone and lacks a portion of them. This table has a few hundred thousand clones, about 85% appearing once. The origin of this receptor is a woman under 30 who had recovered from COVID-19. Sequencing used peripheral blood.

The CDR3 nucleotides are TGCGCCAGCAGCCAAGAACTGGGGAGCCCTACCTTC. The encoded protein is CASSQELGSPTF. This chain links TRBV4-3 with TRBJ1-2; no clear D gene. Trimming removed 0 bases at V and 14 bases at J, with 13 bases between. The CDR3 length is 12 residues. Germline CDR1 is LGHNA and CDR2 is YSLEER.